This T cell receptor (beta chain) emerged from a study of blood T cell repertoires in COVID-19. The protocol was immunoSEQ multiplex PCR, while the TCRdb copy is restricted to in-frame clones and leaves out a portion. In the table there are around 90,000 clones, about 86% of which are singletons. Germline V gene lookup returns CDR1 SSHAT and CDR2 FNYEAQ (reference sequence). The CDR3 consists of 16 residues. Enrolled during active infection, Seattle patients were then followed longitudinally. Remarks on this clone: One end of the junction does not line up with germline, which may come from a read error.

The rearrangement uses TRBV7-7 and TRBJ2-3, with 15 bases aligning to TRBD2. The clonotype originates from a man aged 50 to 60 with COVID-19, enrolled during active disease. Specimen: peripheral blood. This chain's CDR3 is CASSPGLAGGSDTQYF. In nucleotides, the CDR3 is TGTGCTAGCAGCCCAGGACTAGCGGGGGGGTCAGATACGCAGTATTTT.